This is a list of T cell receptor beta chains from one sample in a study of blood T cells in healthy people across ages. TCRdb passed the 5' RACE reads through MiXCR, listing each CDR3 protein once. The sample has fewer than 2 million distinct CDR3 sequences; about two fifths are singletons. What was sequenced was blood. These receptors all come from a human donor in good health. Each CDR3 is given with its conserved first and last residue. The order of the fields is D gene, V gene, J gene, clone size, CDR3 DNA, CDR3 protein. The D gene is left open where the match is weak. Size is stated for part of the rows, as once, few or many counts, or as a class when the clone is expanded.

NA	TRBV15	TRBJ2-7	NA	TGTGCCACCAGCAGAGATCGGGGGTTCTGGAACGAGCAGTACTTC	CATSRDRGFWNEQYF
NA	TRBV7-2	TRBJ1-3	few	TGTGCCAGCAGCTTAGCACACTCGAACACCATATATTTT	CASSLAHSNTIYF
NA	TRBV21-1	TRBJ1-1	NA	TGTGCCAGCATCCAAGAGCCGGGACAGGGGGCGAGGAACACTGAAGCTTTCTTT	CASIQEPGQGARNTEAFF
NA	TRBV4-3	TRBJ1-1	NA	TGCGCCAGCAGCCAAGATTCCCGGGGACCTCTGAACACTGAAGCTTTCTTT	CASSQDSRGPLNTEAFF
TRBD1	TRBV27	TRBJ1-2	few	TGTGCCAGCTCAAAGGGCGGACAGGGCGAGGGCTATGGCTACACCTTC	CASSKGGQGEGYGYTF
NA	TRBV29-1	TRBJ2-5	NA	TGCAGCGTTTATGACAGGTTCGGAGAGACCCAGTACTTC	CSVYDRFGETQYF
TRBD1	TRBV5-1	TRBJ1-2	NA	TGCGCCAGCACAACCGGGACAGACTATGGCTACACCTTC	CASTTGTDYGYTF
TRBD1	TRBV6-5	TRBJ2-7	NA	TGTGCCAGCAGTTACTCGGCGGGACAGGGCTACGAGCAGTACTTC	CASSYSAGQGYEQYF
NA	TRBV29-1	TRBJ2-2	few	TGCAGCGTTGAAAAGGGGGCGAACACCGGGGAGCTGTTTTTT	CSVEKGANTGELFF
TRBD1	TRBV29-1	TRBJ1-1	few	TGCAGCGTTGCCCTGGACAGGGAGACTGAAGCTTTCTTT	CSVALDRETEAFF
TRBD2	TRBV6-1	TRBJ2-3	few	TGTGCCAGCAGTGCGGCTAGCGGGGGACTAGATACGCAGTATTTT	CASSAASGGLDTQYF
NA	TRBV24-1	TRBJ2-3	NA	TGTGCCACCAGTGATTTGGCTAGCACAGATACGCAGTATTTT	CATSDLASTDTQYF
TRBD1	TRBV7-8	TRBJ1-2	NA	TGTGCCAGCAGCTCCGGGACAGGGGTTCGCTACACCTTC	CASSSGTGVRYTF
TRBD1	TRBV12-3/TRBV12-4	TRBJ2-5	few	TGTGCCAGCAGTCCCGGGACAGGGATCGTGTGGGAGACCCAGTACTTC	CASSPGTGIVWETQYF
NA	TRBV5-6	TRBJ2-1	few	TGTGCCAGCAGCTTTACTGGACATCCGAGCTCCTACAATGAGCAGTTCTTC	CASSFTGHPSSYNEQFF
TRBD1	TRBV15	TRBJ1-2	NA	TGTGCCACCAGCAGAACCACAGGGGTACCTGGCTACACCTTC	CATSRTTGVPGYTF
NA	TRBV7-9	TRBJ2-7	NA	TGTGCCAGCAGCCCCCCCCAGGGTCCTCAACCTTACGAGCAGTACTTC	CASSPPQGPQPYEQYF
NA	TRBV20-1	TRBJ2-5	few	TGCAGTGCCCAAGTCCCACAACAAGAGACCCAGTACTTC	CSAQVPQQETQYF
TRBD1	TRBV5-1	TRBJ1-4	NA	TGCGCCAGCAGCTCGGGGACAGGGCATAATGAAAAACTGTTTTTT	CASSSGTGHNEKLFF